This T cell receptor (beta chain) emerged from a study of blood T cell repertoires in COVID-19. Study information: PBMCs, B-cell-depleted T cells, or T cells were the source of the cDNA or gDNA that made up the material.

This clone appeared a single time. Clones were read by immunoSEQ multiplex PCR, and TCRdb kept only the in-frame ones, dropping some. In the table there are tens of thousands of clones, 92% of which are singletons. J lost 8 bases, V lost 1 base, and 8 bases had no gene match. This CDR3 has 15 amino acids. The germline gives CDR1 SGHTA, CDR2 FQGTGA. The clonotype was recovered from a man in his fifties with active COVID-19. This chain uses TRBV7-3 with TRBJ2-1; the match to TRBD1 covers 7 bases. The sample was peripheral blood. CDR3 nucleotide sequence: TGTGCCAGCAGCTTAAGAGGGGGCCCCTTTTATGAGCAGTTCTTC. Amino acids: CASSLRGGPFYEQFF.